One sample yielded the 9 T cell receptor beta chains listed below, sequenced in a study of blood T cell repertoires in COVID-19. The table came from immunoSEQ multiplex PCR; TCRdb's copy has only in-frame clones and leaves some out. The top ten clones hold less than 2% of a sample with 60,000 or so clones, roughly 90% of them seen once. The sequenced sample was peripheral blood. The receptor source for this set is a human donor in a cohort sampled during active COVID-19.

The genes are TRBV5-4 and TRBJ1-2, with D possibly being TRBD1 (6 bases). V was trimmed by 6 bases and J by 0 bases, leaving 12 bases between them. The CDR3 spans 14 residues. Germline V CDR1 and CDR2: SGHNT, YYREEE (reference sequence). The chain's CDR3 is CASTQGGANYGYTF. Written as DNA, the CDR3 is TGTGCCAGCACCCAAGGGGGGGCTAACTATGGCTACACCTTC. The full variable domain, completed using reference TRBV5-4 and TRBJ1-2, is ETGVTQSPTHLIKTRGQQVTLRCSSQSGHNTVSWYQQALGQGPQFIFQYYREEENGRGNFPPRFSGLQFPNYSSELNVNALELDDSALYLCASTQGGANYGYTFGSGTRLTVV.

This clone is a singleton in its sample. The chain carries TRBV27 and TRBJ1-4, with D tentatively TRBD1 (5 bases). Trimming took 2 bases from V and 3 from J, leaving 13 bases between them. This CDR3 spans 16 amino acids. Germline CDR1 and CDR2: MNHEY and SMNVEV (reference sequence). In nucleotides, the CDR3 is TGTGCCAGCAGTTTACGGTCTTTAGGGGCTAATGAAAAACTGTTTTTT. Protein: CASSLRSLGANEKLFF.

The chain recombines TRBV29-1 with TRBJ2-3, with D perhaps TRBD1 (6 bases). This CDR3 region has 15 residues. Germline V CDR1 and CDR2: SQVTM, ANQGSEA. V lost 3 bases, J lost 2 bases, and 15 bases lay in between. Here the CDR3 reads CSVDQGSDSTDTQYF. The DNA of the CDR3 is TGCAGCGTTGATCAGGGGTCCGATTCCACAGATACGCAGTATTTT.

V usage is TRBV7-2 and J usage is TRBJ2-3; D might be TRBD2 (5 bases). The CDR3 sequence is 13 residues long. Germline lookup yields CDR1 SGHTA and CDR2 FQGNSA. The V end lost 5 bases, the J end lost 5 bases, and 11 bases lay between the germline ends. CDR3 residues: CASSESAGDTQYF. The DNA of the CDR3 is TGTGCCAGCAGCGAGTCGGCGGGAGATACGCAGTATTTT.

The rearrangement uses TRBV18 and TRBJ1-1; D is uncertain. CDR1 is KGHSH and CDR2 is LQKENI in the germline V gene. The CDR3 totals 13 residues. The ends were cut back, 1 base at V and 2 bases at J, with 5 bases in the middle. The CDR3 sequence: CASSPRANTEAFF. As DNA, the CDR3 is TGTGCCAGCTCACCACGGGCCAACACTGAAGCTTTCTTT.

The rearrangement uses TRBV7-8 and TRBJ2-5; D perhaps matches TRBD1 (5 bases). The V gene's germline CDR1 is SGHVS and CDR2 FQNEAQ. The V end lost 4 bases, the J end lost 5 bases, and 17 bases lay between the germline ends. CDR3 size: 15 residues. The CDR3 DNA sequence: TGTGCCAGCAGCTCCCAGGGCGTCTTCGTGGAGACCCAGTACTTC. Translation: CASSSQGVFVETQYF.

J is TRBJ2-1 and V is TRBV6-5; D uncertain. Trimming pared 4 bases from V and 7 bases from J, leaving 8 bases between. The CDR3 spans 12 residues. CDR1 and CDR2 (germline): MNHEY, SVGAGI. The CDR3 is CASSFNTNEQFF. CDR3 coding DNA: TGTGCCAGCAGTTTCAATACAAATGAGCAGTTCTTC.

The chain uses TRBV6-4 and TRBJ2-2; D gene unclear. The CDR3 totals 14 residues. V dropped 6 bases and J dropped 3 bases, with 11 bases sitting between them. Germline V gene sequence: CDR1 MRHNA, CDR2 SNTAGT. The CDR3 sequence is CASRRLVDTGELFF. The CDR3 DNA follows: TGTGCCAGCAGGAGGCTAGTGGACACCGGGGAGCTGTTTTTT.

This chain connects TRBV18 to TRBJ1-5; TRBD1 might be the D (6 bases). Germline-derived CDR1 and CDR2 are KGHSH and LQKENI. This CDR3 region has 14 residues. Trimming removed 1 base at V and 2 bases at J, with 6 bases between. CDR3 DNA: TGTGCCAGCTCACCACGGACAGGCAATCAGCCCCAGCATTTT. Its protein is CASSPRTGNQPQHF.